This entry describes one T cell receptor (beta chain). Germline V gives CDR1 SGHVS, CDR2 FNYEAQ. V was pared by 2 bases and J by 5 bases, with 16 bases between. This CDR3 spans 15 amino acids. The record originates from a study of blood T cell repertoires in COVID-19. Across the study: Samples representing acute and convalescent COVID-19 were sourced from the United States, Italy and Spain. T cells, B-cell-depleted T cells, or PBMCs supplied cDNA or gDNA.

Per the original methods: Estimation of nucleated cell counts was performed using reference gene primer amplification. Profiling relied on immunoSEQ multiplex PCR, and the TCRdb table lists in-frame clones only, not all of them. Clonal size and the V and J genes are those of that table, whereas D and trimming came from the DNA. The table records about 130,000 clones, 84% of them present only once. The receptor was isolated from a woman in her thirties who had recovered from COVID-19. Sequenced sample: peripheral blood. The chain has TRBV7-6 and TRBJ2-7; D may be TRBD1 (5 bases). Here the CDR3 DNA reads TGTGCCAGCAGCTTATCTCAACCAGGGTCCCACGAGCAGTACTTC. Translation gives CASSLSQPGSHEQYF. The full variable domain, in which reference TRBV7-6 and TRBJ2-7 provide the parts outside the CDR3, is GAGVSQSPRYKVTKRGQDVALRCDPISGHVSLYWYRQALGQGPEFLTYFNYEAQQDKSGLPNDRFSAERPEGSISTLTIQRTEQRDSAMYRCASSLSQPGSHEQYFGPGTRLTVT.